This T cell receptor beta chain stems from a study of shared clonotypes between healthy human individuals. Overall study findings and caveats: Collection of samples was limited to blood; tissue repertoires likely differ. Sorted-subset samples were not fully sequenced, rarefaction indicated.

Trimming took 4 bases from V and 1 from J; bases not matched to a gene: 5. CDR3 length: 15 residues. Germline assignment: CDR1 LNHDA and CDR2 SQIVND (reference sequence). Naive-designated CD8 cells lacked CD45RO, were positively enriched for CCR7, and omitted terminally differentiated effector memory CD45RA+ cells. The data were produced by immunoSEQ multiplex PCR, yet TCRdb's version contains in-frame clones alone and is incomplete. Counted here are hundreds of thousands of clones, approximately 95% occurring once; the ten biggest clones make up around 0.12%. A remark on this clone: Its specificity is not known.

The sequenced sample consisted of naive CD8+ T cells sorted from blood. J is TRBJ1-1 and V is TRBV19, with TRBD1 matching 8 bases. This receptor was taken from a woman aged 25-40 years in good health. The CDR3 loop reads CASSTDTGGNTEAFF. The CDR3 nucleotides are TGTGCCAGTAGTACGGATACAGGGGGGAACACTGAAGCTTTCTTT.